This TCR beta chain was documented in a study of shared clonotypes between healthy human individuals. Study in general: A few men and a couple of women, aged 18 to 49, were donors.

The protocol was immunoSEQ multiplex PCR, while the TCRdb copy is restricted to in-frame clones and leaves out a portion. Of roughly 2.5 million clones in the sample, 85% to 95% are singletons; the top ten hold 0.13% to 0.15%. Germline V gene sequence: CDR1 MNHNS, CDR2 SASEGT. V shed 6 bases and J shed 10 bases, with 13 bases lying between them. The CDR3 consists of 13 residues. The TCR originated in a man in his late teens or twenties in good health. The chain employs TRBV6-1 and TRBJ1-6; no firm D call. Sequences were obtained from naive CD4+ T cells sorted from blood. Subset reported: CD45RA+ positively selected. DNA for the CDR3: TGTGCCAGCAGAAAAGAAGCTGGCTCACCCCTCCACTTT. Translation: CASRKEAGSPLHF.